This entry lists 21 T cell receptor beta chains sequenced from one sample in a study of early T cells in non-severe SARS-CoV-2 infection (dated by TCRdb to the early 2020s). Receptor amplification or capture employed 5' RACE. The sequencing machine was a NextSeq 500. In TCRdb, the public reads were trimmed at Q25 with fastp and aligned with MiXCR, with productive beta chains retained. Every CDR3 protein is listed once, alongside the most common genes and DNA of its rows. The sample table holds fewer than 100,000 distinct CDR3 sequences, of which about a sixth were seen once. The ten largest make up 2.9% of the sample. Sequenced sample: whole blood. Receptors were obtained from an adult who was a healthcare worker with PCR-confirmed SARS-CoV-2 infection or an uninfected control (not recorded which).

This clonotype was counted a few times. The chain couples TRBV6-5 to TRBJ2-5; weak D call: TRBD2 (5 bases). Trimming pared 0 bases from V and 6 bases from J, leaving 14 bases between. The CDR3 is made up of 15 amino acids. In germline, CDR1 is MNHEY, CDR2 SVGAGI. The chain's CDR3 is CASSYSTGRLKTQYF. CDR3 bases: TGTGCCAGCAGTTACTCGACGGGGAGATTGAAGACCCAGTACTTC.

This clonotype was counted only a few times. The V call is TRBV29-1, the J call TRBJ1-3, with 7 bases matching TRBD1. The germline V gene has CDR1 SQVTM and CDR2 ANQGSEA. J was trimmed by 0 bases and V by 1 base; bases with no gene match: 3. The CDR3 runs 15 residues. This chain's CDR3 is CSVEGTGRSGNTIYF. The DNA of the CDR3 is TGCAGCGTTGAAGGGACAGGCCGCTCTGGAAACACCATATATTTT.

The chain is built from TRBV10-3 and TRBJ2-1, with 7 bases identical to TRBD2. The V segment lost 10 bases and the J segment 3 bases; nucleotides outside the gene matches: 15. This CDR3 has 16 amino acids. Per the germline V gene, CDR1 is ENHRY and CDR2 is SYGVKD. The CDR3 DNA reads TGTGCCACCCAGGAGGGCGGGGCGGGGGTCTACAATGAGCAGTTCTTC. Its protein product is CATQEGGAGVYNEQFF.

This clonotype has ten or more counts. This chain joins TRBV12-3 or TRBV12-4 and TRBJ1-4; a possible D gene is TRBD1 (6 bases). CDR3 length equals 16 residues. V was clipped by 5 bases and J by 2 bases, with 15 bases between them. The CDR3 DNA follows: TGTGCCAGCAGTCGTGGACAGCAGCCCACTAATGAAAAACTGTTTTTT. This gives the protein CASSRGQQPTNEKLFF.

This sequence joins TRBV9 and TRBJ1-6; D possibly corresponds to TRBD1 (6 bases). The germline V gene has CDR1 SGDLS and CDR2 YYNGEE. This CDR3 has 15 amino acids. Trimming removed 3 bases from V and 9 bases from J, with 16 bases in between. The CDR3 spells CASSGGPDSSSPLHF. For the CDR3, the DNA is TGTGCCAGCAGCGGGGGGCCAGACAGTAGTTCACCCCTCCACTTT.

The rearrangement joins TRBV9 to TRBJ1-1; 9 nucleotides align to TRBD1. CDR3 size: 15 residues. Unmatched junction bases numbered 5, after V lost 0 bases and J lost 5 bases. CDR1 is SGDLS and CDR2 is YYNGEE in the germline V gene. The CDR3, as DNA: TGTGCCAGCAGCGTAGTGGACAGGGGTGGTACTGAAGCTTTCTTT. Amino acid sequence: CASSVVDRGGTEAFF.

The CDR3 loop reads CSAIPLLAGRSGANVLTF. CDR3 nucleotides: TGCAGTGCTATACCTTTGCTAGCGGGAAGGTCTGGGGCCAACGTCCTGACTTTC. The V call is TRBV20-1, the J call TRBJ2-6, with 9 bases that match TRBD2. This CDR3 comprises 18 residues. Trimming at V came to 4 bases and at J to 1 base, leaving 11 bases not matched to a gene. Germline V lookup: CDR1 DFQATT, CDR2 SNEGSKA (reference sequence).

The chain carries TRBV6-5 and TRBJ2-3; 7 nucleotides align to TRBD2. This CDR3 contains 16 residues. V was pared by 4 bases and J by 0 bases, with 7 bases of the junction left unmatched. Germline CDR1 MNHEY, CDR2 SVGAGI. CDR3 sequence reads: CASSWWRGSSTDTQYF. CDR3 in DNA: TGTGCCAGCAGTTGGTGGCGGGGGTCTAGCACAGATACGCAGTATTTT.

This clonotype was counted between two and nine times. The chain combines TRBV10-2 with TRBJ2-5; a possible D gene is TRBD2 (5 bases). The germline V gene encodes CDR1 WSHSY and CDR2 SAAADI. CDR3 length: 14 residues. Trimming pared 4 bases from V and 4 bases from J, leaving 13 bases between. This chain's CDR3 is CASSAPGSLETQYF. DNA for the CDR3: TGCGCCAGCAGTGCCCCGGGGTCCTTAGAGACCCAGTACTTC.

This clonotype appeared a few times. The J gene is TRBJ2-1, the V gene TRBV18; 8 bases fit TRBD1. The V and J ends lost 3 bases and 5 bases, in that order; junction bases with no gene match: 6. Germline loops: CDR1 KGHSH, CDR2 LQKENI. The CDR3 runs to 15 residues. For the CDR3, the DNA is TGTGCCAGCTCACCGAAGGACAGGGTTAACAATGAGCAGTTCTTC. Encoded protein: CASSPKDRVNNEQFF.

The V gene is TRBV7-6, the J gene TRBJ2-7, with D maybe TRBD1 (6 bases). This CDR3 region has 15 residues. The V gene lost 4 bases and the J gene lost 2 bases, with 15 bases spanning the gap. Germline lookup yields CDR1 SGHVS and CDR2 FNYEAQ. Here the CDR3 DNA reads TGTGCCAGCAGCTCGGGACACTCCCAGGCCTACGAGCAGTACTTC. This encodes CASSSGHSQAYEQYF.

This clonotype was counted between two and nine times. V and J are TRBV2 and TRBJ2-1; 7 positions match TRBD1. J lost 4 bases, V lost 6 bases, and 3 bases had no gene match. The CDR3 sequence is 13 residues long. Germline V gives CDR1 SNHLY, CDR2 FYNNEI. CDR3 region: CASRDRSYNEQFF. CDR3 DNA sequence: TGTGCCAGCAGGGACAGGTCTTACAATGAGCAGTTCTTC.

The V call is TRBV5-1, the J call TRBJ1-5; possibly TRBD1 for D (6 bases). The CDR3 sequence is 13 residues long. Trimming took 6 bases from V and 5 from J, leaving 12 bases between them. CDR1 is SGHRS and CDR2 is YFSETQ in the germline V gene. The chain's CDR3 is CASNRDMDQPQHF. The CDR3, as DNA: TGCGCCAGCAATAGGGACATGGATCAGCCCCAGCATTTT.

In this sample, this clonotype turned up a few times. The chain uses TRBV13 and TRBJ2-5; TRBD1 aligns across 7 bases. The CDR3 has 14 residues. Germline CDR1 is PRHDT and CDR2 is FYEKMQ (reference sequence). The trim removed 5 bases at V and 5 bases at J, leaving 8 bases unmatched. This CDR3 reads CASSLRQGRETQYF. In DNA, the CDR3 is TGTGCCAGCAGCCTGAGACAGGGTCGGGAGACCCAGTACTTC. Variable domain in full (rest from reference TRBV13 and TRBJ2-5): AAGVIQSPRHLIKEKRETATLKCYPIPRHDTVYWYQQGPGQDPQFLISFYEKMQSDKGSIPDRFSAQQFSDYHSELNMSSLELGDSALYFCASSLRQGRETQYFGPGTRLLVL.

This clonotype was detected only a few times. The chain uses TRBV18 and TRBJ2-4; 11 bases are shared with TRBD1. The CDR3 is 15 amino acids. V lost 6 bases, J lost 7 bases, and 8 bases stayed unmatched. CDR1 KGHSH and CDR2 LQKENI come from the germline V gene. CDR3 nucleotides: TGTGCCAGCTCGCCGGGACAGGGGGTAGGGAACATTCAGTACTTC. Translating it yields CASSPGQGVGNIQYF.

This clonotype has more than one count but fewer than ten. The V gene is TRBV11-2, the J gene TRBJ2-5; 9 bases are shared with TRBD2. The CDR3 loop spans 16 amino acids. Germline trimming cut 1 base from V and 3 bases from J; bases unmatched to any gene: 6. Germline values: CDR1 SGHAT, CDR2 FQNNGV. The CDR3 reads CASSLVLAGVEETQYF. CDR3 bases: TGTGCCAGCAGCTTAGTATTAGCGGGGGTCGAAGAGACCCAGTACTTC.

The V call is TRBV7-9, the J call TRBJ2-3; 10 bases are a match to TRBD2. The CDR3 spans 11 residues. Germline CDR1 is SEHNR and CDR2 is FQNEAQ (reference sequence). The CDR3 reads CAGSGRGTQYF. The CDR3 bases are TGTGCAGGCAGCGGGAGGGGTACGCAGTATTTT.

The chain carries TRBV28 and TRBJ2-3; the match to TRBD2 covers 10 bases. V shed 5 bases and J 11 bases; nucleotides not matched to a gene: 16. This CDR3 contains 16 residues. From germline, CDR1 is MDHEN and CDR2 SYDVKM. CDR3 nucleotide sequence: TGTGCCAGCAGTCCCCACCCCAGCGGGGGGGCCCTATGGCAGTATTTT. This gives the protein CASSPHPSGGALWQYF.

This clonotype has a count of ten or more. The chain couples TRBV7-6 to TRBJ1-4; 7 bases are a match to TRBD1. Germline values: CDR1 SGHVS, CDR2 FNYEAQ. V gave up 5 bases and J gave up 8 bases; unmatched junction bases: 5. This CDR3 contains 13 residues. The CDR3 nucleotides are TGTGCCAGCAGCATTCACAGGGGAGAAAAACTGTTTTTT. It yields the protein CASSIHRGEKLFF.

V gene TRBV3-1 combines with J gene TRBJ2-2, with D possibly being TRBD2 (6 bases). Per the germline V gene, CDR1 is LGHDT and CDR2 is YNNKEL (reference sequence). Trimming pared 1 base from V and 5 bases from J, leaving 14 bases between. The CDR3 runs 16 residues. This chain's CDR3 is CASSQGRGAGTGELFF. CDR3 nucleotide sequence: TGTGCCAGCAGCCAAGGGCGGGGCGCCGGTACCGGGGAGCTGTTTTTT. Looking up the rest from reference TRBV3-1 and TRBJ2-2 gives the full variable domain: DTAVSQTPKYLVTQMGNDKSIKCEQNLGHDTMYWYKQDSKKFLKIMFSYNNKELIINETVPNRFSPKSPDKAHLNLHINSLELGDSAVYFCASSQGRGAGTGELFFGEGSRLTVL.

This clonotype showed up just a few times. The chain employs TRBV20-1 and TRBJ2-7; TRBD2 matches at 9 bases. Germline CDR1 and CDR2: DFQATT and SNEGSKA (reference sequence). Trimming cost V 3 bases and J 2 bases; bases outside gene matches: 8. The CDR3 is 15 amino acids. DNA for the CDR3: TGCAGTGCTAGCCCACCGGGACTAGCAGCCTACGAGCAGTACTTC. Protein product: CSASPPGLAAYEQYF.